The 5 T cell receptor beta chains listed next were all sequenced from one sample in a study of shared clonotypes between healthy human individuals. Using immunoSEQ multiplex PCR, the repertoire was profiled, and TCRdb retains in-frame clones only, with some absent. The repertoire holds some 1.5 million clones, around 97% seen once, with about 1.2% in the top ten. Sequenced material: naive CD4+ T cells sorted from blood. The subset was: CD45RA+ positively selected. The source is a man aged 25-40 years in good health.

This sequence joins TRBV19 and TRBJ2-7, with TRBD1 identical over 9 bases. Trimming took 3 bases from V and 1 from J; bases not matched to a gene: 4. Per the germline V gene, CDR1 is LNHDA and CDR2 is SQIVND (reference sequence). The CDR3 contains 15 residues. In nucleotides, the CDR3 is TGTGCCAGTAGTATCCGAGACAGGGGGTCCTACGAGCAGTACTTC. Translated, it gives CASSIRDRGSYEQYF.

The chain uses TRBV10-1 and TRBJ2-1; 8 bases agree with TRBD2. This CDR3 has 15 amino acids. With 4 bases clipped from V and 6 bases from J, the junction kept 8 bases outside the gene matches. CDR1 and CDR2 (germline): WNHNN, SYGVQD (reference sequence). For the CDR3, the DNA is TGCGCCAGCAGTGTTGACGGGAGGGTGGGCAATGAGCAGTTCTTC. It specifies CASSVDGRVGNEQFF.

This chain connects TRBV7-9 to TRBJ2-1, with a weak D call TRBD1 (6 bases). Germline lookup yields CDR1 SEHNR and CDR2 FQNEAQ (reference sequence). CDR3 size: 13 residues. V gave up 4 bases and J gave up 8 bases, with 12 bases separating them. The CDR3 region has the DNA TGTGCCAGCAGCTGGGGACATTACGATGAGCAGTTCTTC. Translated, it gives CASSWGHYDEQFF.

V gene TRBV5-6 combines with J gene TRBJ2-2, with 9 nucleotides matching TRBD2. The trim removed 6 bases at V and 6 bases at J, leaving 6 bases unmatched. The CDR3 loop spans 14 amino acids. Germline V gives CDR1 SGHDT, CDR2 YYEEEE. This CDR3 is CASKRGRVAGELFF. In nucleotides, the CDR3 is TGTGCCAGCAAGCGCGGGAGGGTCGCCGGGGAGCTGTTTTTT.

The V call is TRBV18, the J call TRBJ2-7, with unresolved D. V was pared by 3 bases and J by 3 bases, with 9 bases between. In germline, CDR1 is KGHSH, CDR2 LQKENI. The CDR3 has 13 residues. CDR3 in amino acids: CASSPHDNYEQYF. The CDR3 DNA is TGTGCCAGCTCACCCCATGATAACTACGAGCAGTACTTC.